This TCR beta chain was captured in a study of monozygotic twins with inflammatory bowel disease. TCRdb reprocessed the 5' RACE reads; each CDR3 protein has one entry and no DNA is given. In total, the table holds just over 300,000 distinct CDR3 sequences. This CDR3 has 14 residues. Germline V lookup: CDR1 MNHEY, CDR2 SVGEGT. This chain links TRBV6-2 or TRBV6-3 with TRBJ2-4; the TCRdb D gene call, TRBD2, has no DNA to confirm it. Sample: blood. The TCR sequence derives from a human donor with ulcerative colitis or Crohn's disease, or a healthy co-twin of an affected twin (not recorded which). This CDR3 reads CASSKGLAGVIQYF.